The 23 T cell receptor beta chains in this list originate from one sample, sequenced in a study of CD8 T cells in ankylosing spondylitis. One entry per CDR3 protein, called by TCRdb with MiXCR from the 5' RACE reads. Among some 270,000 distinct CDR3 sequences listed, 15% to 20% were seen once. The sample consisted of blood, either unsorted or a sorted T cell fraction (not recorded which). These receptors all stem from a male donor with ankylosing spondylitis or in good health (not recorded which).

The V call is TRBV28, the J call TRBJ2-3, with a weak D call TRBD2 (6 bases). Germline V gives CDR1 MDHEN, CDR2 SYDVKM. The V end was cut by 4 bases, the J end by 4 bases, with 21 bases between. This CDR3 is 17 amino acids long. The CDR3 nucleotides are TGTGCCAGCAGTTCCGGAGCATATCGGGAGTGGGCAGATACGCAGTATTTT. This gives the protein CASSSGAYREWADTQYF.

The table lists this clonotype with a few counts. The CDR3 spells CASSPWDGDGYTF. The CDR3 coding sequence is TGCGCCAGCAGCCCCTGGGACGGCGATGGCTACACCTTC. The genes are TRBV4-1 and TRBJ1-2; TRBD1 is a possible D gene (5 bases). The CDR3 has 13 amino acids. V lost 4 bases and J lost 6, with 12 bases in between. The germline CDR1 and CDR2 sequences are MGHRA and YSYEKL.

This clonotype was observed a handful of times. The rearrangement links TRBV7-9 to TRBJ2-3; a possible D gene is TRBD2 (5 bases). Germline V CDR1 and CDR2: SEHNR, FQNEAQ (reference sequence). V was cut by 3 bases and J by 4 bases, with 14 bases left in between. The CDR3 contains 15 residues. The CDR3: CASSFSLGSADTQYF. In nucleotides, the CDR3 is TGTGCCAGCAGCTTTTCCTTGGGGAGCGCAGATACGCAGTATTTT.

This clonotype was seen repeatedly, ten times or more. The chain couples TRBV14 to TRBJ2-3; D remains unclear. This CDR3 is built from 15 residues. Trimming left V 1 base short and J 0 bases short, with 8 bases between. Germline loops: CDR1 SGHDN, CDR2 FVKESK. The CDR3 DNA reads TGTGCCAGCAGCCAAGTATTCCTAAGCACAGATACGCAGTATTTT. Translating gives CASSQVFLSTDTQYF.

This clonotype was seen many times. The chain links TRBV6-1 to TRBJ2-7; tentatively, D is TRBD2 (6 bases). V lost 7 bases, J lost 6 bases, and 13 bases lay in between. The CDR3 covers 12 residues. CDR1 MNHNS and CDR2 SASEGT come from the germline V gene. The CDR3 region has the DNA TGTGCCAGCAAGCATGGAGGGACCGAGCAGTACTTC. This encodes CASKHGGTEQYF.

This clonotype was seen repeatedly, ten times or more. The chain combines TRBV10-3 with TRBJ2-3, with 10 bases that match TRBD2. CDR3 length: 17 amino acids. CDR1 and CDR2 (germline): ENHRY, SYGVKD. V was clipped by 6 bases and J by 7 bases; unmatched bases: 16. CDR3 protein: CAISSQTAGGGSNTQYF. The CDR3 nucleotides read TGTGCCATCAGCTCTCAAACAGCGGGAGGGGGGTCAAATACGCAGTATTTT.

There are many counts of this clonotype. CDR3 amino acids: CASSLEGAYSNQPQHF. The CDR3 nucleotides are TGTGCCAGCAGCTTAGAGGGGGCCTATAGCAATCAGCCCCAGCATTTT. The chain carries TRBV7-2 and TRBJ1-5, with 7 bases fitting TRBD1. The CDR3 runs to 16 residues. Trimming at V came to 1 base and at J to 0 bases, leaving 3 bases not matched to a gene. Germline V gene sequence: CDR1 SGHTA, CDR2 FQGNSA.

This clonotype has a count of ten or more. As DNA, the CDR3 is TGTGCCAGCAGCCCCGGGGAGGCGGGAGCGAATGAGCAGTTCTTC. Residues: CASSPGEAGANEQFF. V gene TRBV6-1 combines with J gene TRBJ2-1; 7 bases are shared with TRBD2. Trimming took 6 bases from V and 7 from J; bases not matched to a gene: 12. The CDR3 extends over 15 amino acids. The germline gives CDR1 MNHNS, CDR2 SASEGT.

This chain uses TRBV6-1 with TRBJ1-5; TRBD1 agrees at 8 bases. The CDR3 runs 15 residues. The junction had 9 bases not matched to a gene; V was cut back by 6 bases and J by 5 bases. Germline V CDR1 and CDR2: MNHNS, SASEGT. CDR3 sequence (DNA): TGTGCCAGCAGGCGGACAGGGCAGTGGGATCAGCCCCAGCATTTT. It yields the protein CASRRTGQWDQPQHF.

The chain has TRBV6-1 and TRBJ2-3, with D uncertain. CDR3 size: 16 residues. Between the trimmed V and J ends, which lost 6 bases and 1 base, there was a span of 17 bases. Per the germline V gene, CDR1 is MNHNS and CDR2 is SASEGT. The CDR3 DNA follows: TGTGCCAGCAGGCCTACATTATTAGGAGGCACAGATACGCAGTATTTT. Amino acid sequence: CASRPTLLGGTDTQYF.

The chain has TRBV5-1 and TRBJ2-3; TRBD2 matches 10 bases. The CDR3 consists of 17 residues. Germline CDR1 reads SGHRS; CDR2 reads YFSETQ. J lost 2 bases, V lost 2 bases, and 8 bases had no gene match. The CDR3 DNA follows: TGCGCCAGCAGCTTATTCCTAGCGGGAGAGAACACAGATACGCAGTATTTT. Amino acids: CASSLFLAGENTDTQYF.

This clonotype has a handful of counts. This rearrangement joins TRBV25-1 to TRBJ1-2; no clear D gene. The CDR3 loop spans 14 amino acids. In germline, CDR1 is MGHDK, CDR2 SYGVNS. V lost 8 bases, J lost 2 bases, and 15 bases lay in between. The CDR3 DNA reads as TGTGCCAGCGGAGAAAGAGGATCGAACTATGGCTACACCTTC. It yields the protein CASGERGSNYGYTF.

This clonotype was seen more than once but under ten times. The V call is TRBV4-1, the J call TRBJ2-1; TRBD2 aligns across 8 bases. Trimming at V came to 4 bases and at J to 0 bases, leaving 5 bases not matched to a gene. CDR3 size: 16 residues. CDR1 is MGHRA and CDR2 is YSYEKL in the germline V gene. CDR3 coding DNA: TGCGCCAGCAGCCGAGACGGGGGGGGCTCCTACAATGAGCAGTTCTTC. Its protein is CASSRDGGGSYNEQFF.

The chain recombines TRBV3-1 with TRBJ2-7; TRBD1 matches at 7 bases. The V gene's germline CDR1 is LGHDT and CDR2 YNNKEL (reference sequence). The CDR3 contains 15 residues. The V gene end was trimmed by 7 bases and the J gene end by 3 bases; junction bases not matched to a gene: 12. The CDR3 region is CASNQASGGNYEQYF. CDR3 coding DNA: TGTGCCAGCAACCAGGCCTCAGGGGGAAACTACGAGCAGTACTTC.

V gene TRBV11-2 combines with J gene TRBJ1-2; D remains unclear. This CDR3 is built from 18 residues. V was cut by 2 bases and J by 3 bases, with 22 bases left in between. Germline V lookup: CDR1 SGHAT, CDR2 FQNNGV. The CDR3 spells CASSLNGGLREPHYGYTF. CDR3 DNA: TGTGCCAGCAGCTTAAATGGCGGGCTGCGGGAACCCCACTATGGCTACACCTTC.

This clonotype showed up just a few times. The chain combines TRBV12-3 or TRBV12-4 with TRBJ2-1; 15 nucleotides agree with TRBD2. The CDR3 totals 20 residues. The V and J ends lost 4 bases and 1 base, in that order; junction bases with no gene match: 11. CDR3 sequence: CASSSSAGLAGGQSYNEQFF. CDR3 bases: TGTGCCAGCAGTTCCTCAGCCGGACTAGCGGGAGGGCAATCCTACAATGAGCAGTTCTTC.

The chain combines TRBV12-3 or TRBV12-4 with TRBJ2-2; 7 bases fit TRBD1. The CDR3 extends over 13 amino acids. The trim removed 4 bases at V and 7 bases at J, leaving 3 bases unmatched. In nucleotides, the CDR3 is TGTGCCAGCAGTTCAACAGGGGTCGGGGAGCTGTTTTTT. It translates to CASSSTGVGELFF.

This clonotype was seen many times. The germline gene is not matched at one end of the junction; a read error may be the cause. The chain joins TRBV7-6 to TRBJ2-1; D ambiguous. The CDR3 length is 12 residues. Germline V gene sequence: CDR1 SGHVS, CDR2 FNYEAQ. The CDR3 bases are TGCGCCAGCAGCTTACTATACAATGAGCAGTTCTTC. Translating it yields CASSLLYNEQFF.

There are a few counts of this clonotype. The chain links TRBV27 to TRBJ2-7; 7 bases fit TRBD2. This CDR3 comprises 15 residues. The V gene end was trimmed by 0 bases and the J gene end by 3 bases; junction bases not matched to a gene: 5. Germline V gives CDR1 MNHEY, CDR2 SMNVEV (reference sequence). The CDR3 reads CASSLSYGGIYEQYF. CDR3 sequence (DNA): TGTGCCAGCAGTTTATCGTACGGGGGGATCTACGAGCAGTACTTC.

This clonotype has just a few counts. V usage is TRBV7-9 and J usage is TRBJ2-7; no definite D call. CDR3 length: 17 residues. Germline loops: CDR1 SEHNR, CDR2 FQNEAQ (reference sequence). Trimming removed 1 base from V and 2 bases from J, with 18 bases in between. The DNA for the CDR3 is TGTGCCAGCAGCTTAGTCTCCTCGTCTGGGAAAACCTACGAGCAGTACTTC. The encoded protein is CASSLVSSSGKTYEQYF. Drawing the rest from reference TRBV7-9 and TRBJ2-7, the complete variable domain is DTGVSQNPRHKITKRGQNVTFRCDPISEHNRLYWYRQTLGQGPEFLTYFQNEAQLEKSRLLSDRFSAERPKGSFSTLEIQRTEQGDSAMYLCASSLVSSSGKTYEQYFGPGTRLTVT.

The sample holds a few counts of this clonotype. Here the CDR3 DNA reads TGTGCCAGCAGCACCCGACGTTGCCAGAGACATGGTAATGAAAAACTGTTTTTT. This translates into CASSTRRCQRHGNEKLFF. The chain employs TRBV21-1 and TRBJ1-4. TRBV21-1 is labeled a pseudogene. The CDR3 has 18 amino acids.

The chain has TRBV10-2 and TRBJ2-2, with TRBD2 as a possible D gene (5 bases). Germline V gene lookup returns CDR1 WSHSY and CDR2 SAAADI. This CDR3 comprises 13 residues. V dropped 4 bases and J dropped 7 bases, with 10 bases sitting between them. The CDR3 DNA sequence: TGCGCCAGCAGTGCCCCGGGGTTCGGGGAGCTGTTTTTT. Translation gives CASSAPGFGELFF.

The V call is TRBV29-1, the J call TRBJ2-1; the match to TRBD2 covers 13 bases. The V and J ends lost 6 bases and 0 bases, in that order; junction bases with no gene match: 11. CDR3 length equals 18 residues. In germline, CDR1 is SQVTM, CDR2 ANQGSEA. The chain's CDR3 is CSVGGGLAGTLSYNEQFF. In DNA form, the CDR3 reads TGCAGCGTGGGGGGGGGACTAGCGGGGACCCTCTCCTACAATGAGCAGTTCTTC.